Each of the 14 T cell receptor beta chains below was sequenced from the same sample in a study of shared clonotypes between healthy human individuals. Using immunoSEQ multiplex PCR, the repertoire was profiled, and TCRdb retains in-frame clones only, with some absent. The table includes about 600,000 clones, roughly 72% detected once. Material for sequencing was PBMCs. These receptor sequences come from a woman in her thirties or forties in good health. Some clones in this sample may be carry-over from other donors' samples.

This chain connects TRBV15 to TRBJ1-5; D not certain. The CDR3 sequence is 13 residues long. Trimming took 0 bases from V and 4 from J, leaving 4 bases between them. CDR1 is LNHNV, CDR2 YYDKDF, per germline (reference sequence). The CDR3 region is CATSRESNQPQHF. The CDR3 DNA reads as TGTGCCACCAGCAGAGAAAGTAATCAGCCCCAGCATTTT. The whole variable domain, remainder taken from reference TRBV15 and TRBJ1-5, is DAMVIQNPRYQVTQFGKPVTLSCSQTLNHNVMYWYQQKSSQAPKLLFHYYDKDFNNEADTPDNFQSRRPNTSFCFLDIRSPGLGDTAMYLCATSRESNQPQHFGDGTRLSIL.

The chain carries TRBV30 and TRBJ1-1; 8 positions agree with TRBD1. CDR3 length: 11 residues. After removal of 1 base from V and 8 bases from J, the junction contained 0 bases not matched to a gene. Germline values: CDR1 GTSNPN, CDR2 SVGIG (reference sequence). CDR3 amino acids: CAWSGTGEAFF. The CDR3 region has the DNA TGTGCCTGGAGTGGGACAGGGGAAGCTTTCTTT.

V gene TRBV14 combines with J gene TRBJ2-2; no definite D call. The CDR3 is 12 amino acids. V was pared by 1 base and J by 9 bases, with 6 bases between. Germline V gives CDR1 SGHDN, CDR2 FVKESK. Here the CDR3 DNA reads TGTGCCAGCAGCCAAGTAGAGCGGGAGCTGTTTTTT. This translates into CASSQVERELFF.

In DNA form, the CDR3 reads TGTGCCAGCAGCTTCGGAGGGTGGTGGGAGCAGTACTTC. As protein: CASSFGGWWEQYF. The V call is TRBV7-9, the J call TRBJ2-7; maybe TRBD2 (6 bases). This CDR3 has 13 residues. Germline V CDR1 and CDR2: SEHNR, FQNEAQ (reference sequence). V was pared by 3 bases and J by 7 bases, with 13 bases between.

The chain joins TRBV18 to TRBJ1-1; D uncertain. The CDR3 runs to 12 residues. The germline V gene has CDR1 KGHSH and CDR2 LQKENI. The V and J ends lost 3 bases and 1 base respectively, with 3 bases between them. CDR3 sequence reads: CASSPGNTEAFF. The CDR3 bases are TGTGCCAGCTCACCCGGGAACACTGAAGCTTTCTTT.

This chain links TRBV6-5 with TRBJ1-2; D might be TRBD1 (5 bases). Germline loops: CDR1 MNHEY, CDR2 SVGAGI. V lost 6 bases and J lost 1, with 9 bases in between. The CDR3 length is 13 residues. The CDR3 loop is CASRDSLNYGYTF. CDR3 DNA sequence: TGTGCCAGCAGAGACAGCCTTAACTATGGCTACACCTTC.

The chain has TRBV28 and TRBJ1-5; 9 bases line up with TRBD1. There are 15 residues in the CDR3. Germline loops: CDR1 MDHEN, CDR2 SYDVKM. V shed 6 bases and J 0 bases; nucleotides not matched to a gene: 3. The DNA for the CDR3 is TGTGCCAGCAGAGGGACAGGGAATAGCAATCAGCCCCAGCATTTT. It codes for CASRGTGNSNQPQHF.

This chain connects TRBV5-1 to TRBJ2-7, with no clear D. V shed 3 bases and J shed 2 bases, with 9 bases lying between them. In germline, CDR1 is SGHRS, CDR2 YFSETQ. The CDR3 contains 13 residues. The CDR3 DNA reads as TGCGCCAGCAGCTCGGACCTGCCCTACGAGCAGTACTTC. Its protein is CASSSDLPYEQYF.

The chain uses TRBV6-5 and TRBJ2-5; D could derive from TRBD1 or TRBD2 (6 bases each). Trimming shortened V by 4 bases and J by 2 bases, and 14 bases separated the two germline ends. Per the germline V gene, CDR1 is MNHEY and CDR2 is SVGAGI. The CDR3 contains 15 residues. This chain's CDR3 is CASSFLGGGQETQYF. The DNA of the CDR3 is TGTGCCAGCAGTTTTCTAGGAGGGGGTCAAGAGACCCAGTACTTC.

As concerns this clone: One junction end does not reproduce the germline sequence, and a read error may be involved. The chain carries TRBV28 and TRBJ1-1; D gene ambiguous. The CDR3 is 9 residues long. Germline CDR1 is MDHEN and CDR2 is SYDVKM. DNA for the CDR3: TGTGCCAGCAGTCCTCCCCCTATCTTT. Amino acids: CASSPPPIF.

CDR3 loop: CASSQESSYNSPLHF. CDR3 DNA sequence: TGTGCCAGCTCTCAGGAAAGCTCCTATAATTCACCCCTCCACTTT. The chain carries TRBV2 and TRBJ1-6; D uncertain. Germline assignment: CDR1 SNHLY and CDR2 FYNNEI. The length of the CDR3 is 15 residues. The V gene lost 8 bases and the J gene lost 0 bases, with 11 bases spanning the gap. The variable domain in full, with the rest retrieved from reference TRBV2 and TRBJ1-6, is EPEVTQTPSHQVTQMGQEVILRCVPISNHLYFYWYRQILGQKVEFLVSFYNNEISEKSEIFDDQFSVERPDGSNFTLKIRSTKLEDSAMYFCASSQESSYNSPLHFGNGTRLTVT.

V is TRBV6-1 and J is TRBJ2-7; D is undetermined. CDR3 length equals 12 residues. V was trimmed by 5 bases and J by 2 bases, leaving 7 bases between them. Germline V gives CDR1 MNHNS, CDR2 SASEGT. As DNA, the CDR3 is TGTGCCAGCAGTTCTACGGCCTACGAGCAGTACTTC. Amino acids: CASSSTAYEQYF.

This clone was detected only once. The rearrangement joins TRBV28 to TRBJ2-1, with a weak D call TRBD1 (6 bases). V lost 4 bases and J 6 bases, leaving 10 bases between the germline ends. Germline CDR1 is MDHEN and CDR2 is SYDVKM. The CDR3 sequence is 13 residues long. In DNA, the CDR3 is TGTGCCAGCAGTTCCTGGGACACCAATGAGCAGTTCTTC. It codes for CASSSWDTNEQFF.

The gene calls are TRBV4-3 and TRBJ2-7; 15 nucleotides match TRBD2. J gave up 0 bases and V 1 base, and 1 base lay outside the gene matches. This CDR3 has 17 amino acids. Germline-derived CDR1 and CDR2 are LGHNA and YSLEER. The CDR3 DNA follows: TGCGCCAGCAGCCAAGGGACTAGCGGGGGGGGCTCCTACGAGCAGTACTTC. Protein sequence: CASSQGTSGGGSYEQYF.